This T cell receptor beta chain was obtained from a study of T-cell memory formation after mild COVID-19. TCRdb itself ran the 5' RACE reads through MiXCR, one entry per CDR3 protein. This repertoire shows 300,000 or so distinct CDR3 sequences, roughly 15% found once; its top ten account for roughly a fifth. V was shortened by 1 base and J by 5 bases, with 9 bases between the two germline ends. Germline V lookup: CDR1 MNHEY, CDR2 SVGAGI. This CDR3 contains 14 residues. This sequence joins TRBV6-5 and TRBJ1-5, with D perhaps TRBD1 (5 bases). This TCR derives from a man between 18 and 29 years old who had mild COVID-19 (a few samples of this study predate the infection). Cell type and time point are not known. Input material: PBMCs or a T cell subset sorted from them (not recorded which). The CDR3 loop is CASSYFGADQPQHF. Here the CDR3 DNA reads TGTGCCAGCAGTTACTTCGGGGCTGATCAGCCCCAGCATTTT.